The rows below give T cell receptor beta chains drawn from one sample of a study of T cells in Graves' hyperthyroidism and ophthalmopathy. TCRdb reanalysed the multiplex PCR reads using MiXCR and keeps one entry per CDR3 protein. The sample includes about 840,000 distinct CDR3 sequences, roughly 37% of them seen just once. Sequenced material: blood. Receptors were obtained from a young man with Graves' hyperthyroidism. CDR3s include the opening cysteine and the closing phenylalanine or tryptophan. A D gene is named only where the DNA matches it firmly. Expanded clones get a size class; other rows say once, few or many, or leave the size out.

v_gene: TRBV11-2
abundance: .
j_gene: TRBJ1-1
d_gene: .
CDR3aa: CASSIELGRTEAFF
CDR3nt: TGTGCCAGCAGCATAGAACTGGGCAGGACTGAAGCTTTCTTT

v_gene: TRBV25-1
abundance: .
j_gene: TRBJ1-1
d_gene: TRBD1
CDR3aa: CASRRTGENTEAFF
CDR3nt: TGTGCCAGCAGACGGACAGGGGAGAACACTGAAGCTTTCTTT

v_gene: TRBV13
abundance: .
j_gene: TRBJ1-6
d_gene: .
CDR3aa: CASSLSQGLASPLHF
CDR3nt: TGTGCCAGCAGCTTGTCACAGGGTTTGGCCTCACCCCTCCACTTT

v_gene: TRBV5-1
abundance: few
j_gene: TRBJ2-2
d_gene: .
CDR3aa: CASSTQAFANTGELFF
CDR3nt: TGCGCCAGCAGCACACAGGCGTTCGCGAACACCGGGGAGCTGTTTTTT

v_gene: TRBV10-2
abundance: once
j_gene: TRBJ2-5
d_gene: TRBD2
CDR3aa: CASSQDRGGRKTQYF
CDR3nt: TGCGCCAGCAGCCAAGATCGGGGGGGGCGCAAGACCCAGTACTTC

v_gene: TRBV20-1
abundance: many
j_gene: TRBJ2-6
d_gene: .
CDR3aa: CSALLLDGANVLTF
CDR3nt: TGCAGTGCGCTACTTCTAGACGGGGCCAACGTCCTGACTTTC

v_gene: TRBV20-1
abundance: .
j_gene: TRBJ2-7
d_gene: .
CDR3aa: CSASPGQSSYEQYF
CDR3nt: TGCAGTGCTTCCCCGGGCCAATCCTCATACGAGCAGTACTTC

v_gene: TRBV10-3
abundance: many
j_gene: TRBJ2-7
d_gene: TRBD2
CDR3aa: CAIDLAGGGEQYF
CDR3nt: TGTGCCATCGACCTAGCGGGAGGAGGCGAGCAGTACTTC

v_gene: TRBV2
abundance: many
j_gene: TRBJ1-2
d_gene: .
CDR3aa: CAGLGVRGYTF
CDR3nt: TGTGCCGGATTAGGGGTACGTGGCTACACCTTC

v_gene: TRBV5-1
abundance: .
j_gene: TRBJ2-5
d_gene: .
CDR3aa: CASSLATEGETQYF
CDR3nt: TGCGCCAGCAGCTTGGCGACGGAGGGGGAGACCCAGTACTTC

v_gene: TRBV5-1
abundance: few
j_gene: TRBJ2-7
d_gene: TRBD1
CDR3aa: CASSLEGQGGYEQYF
CDR3nt: TGCGCCAGCAGCTTGGAGGGACAGGGGGGCTACGAGCAGTACTTC

v_gene: TRBV4-1
abundance: many
j_gene: TRBJ1-2
d_gene: .
CDR3aa: CASSQEAGYGYTF
CDR3nt: TGCGCCAGCAGCCAAGAGGCGGGCTATGGCTACACCTTC

v_gene: TRBV15
abundance: many
j_gene: TRBJ2-7
d_gene: TRBD1
CDR3aa: CATSRDRTGKREQYF
CDR3nt: TGTGCCACCAGCAGAGATAGGACAGGGAAGCGCGAGCAGTACTTC

v_gene: TRBV2
abundance: many
j_gene: TRBJ1-5
d_gene: .
CDR3aa: CASSFDSLSNQPQHF
CDR3nt: TGTGCCAGCAGTTTTGACAGCCTTAGCAATCAGCCCCAGCATTTT

v_gene: TRBV10-3
abundance: .
j_gene: TRBJ1-5
d_gene: TRBD1
CDR3aa: CATGTAHQPQHF
CDR3nt: TGTGCCACCGGGACAGCCCATCAGCCCCAGCATTTT

v_gene: TRBV10-3
abundance: .
j_gene: TRBJ2-5
d_gene: TRBD1
CDR3aa: CAISERTGASRQETQYF
CDR3nt: TGTGCCATCAGTGAACGGACAGGGGCTAGCAGGCAAGAGACCCAGTACTTC

v_gene: TRBV2
abundance: .
j_gene: TRBJ2-2
d_gene: .
CDR3aa: CASSQEAANTGELFF
CDR3nt: TGCGCCAGCAGCCAAGAAGCGGCGAACACCGGGGAGCTGTTTTTT

v_gene: TRBV9
abundance: many
j_gene: TRBJ2-5
d_gene: .
CDR3aa: CASSVAGADETQYF
CDR3nt: TGTGCCAGCAGCGTAGCGGGAGCGGACGAGACCCAGTACTTC

v_gene: TRBV20-1
abundance: .
j_gene: TRBJ2-2
d_gene: .
CDR3aa: CNAFASESSPSGELFF
CDR3nt: TGCAATGCCTTCGCTTCGGAATCGTCCCCGTCCGGGGAGCTGTTTTTT

v_gene: TRBV29-1
abundance: .
j_gene: TRBJ1-2
d_gene: TRBD1
CDR3aa: CSAETGTDGYTF
CDR3nt: TGCAGCGCTGAAACTGGGACAGACGGCTACACCTTC

v_gene: TRBV6-1
abundance: few
j_gene: TRBJ2-5
d_gene: TRBD1
CDR3aa: CASSSYYQGEETQYF
CDR3nt: TGTGCCAGCAGTTCCTATTACCAGGGGGAGGAGACCCAGTACTTC

v_gene: TRBV10-3
abundance: .
j_gene: TRBJ2-5
d_gene: .
CDR3aa: CAISERETSTQYF
CDR3nt: TGTGCCATCAGTGAGCGGGAGACCTCGACCCAGTACTTC

v_gene: TRBV12-3/TRBV12-4
abundance: many
j_gene: TRBJ1-5
d_gene: .
CDR3aa: CASSSARINQPQHF
CDR3nt: TGTGCCAGCAGTTCGGCGAGGATCAATCAGCCCCAGCATTTT

v_gene: TRBV7-9
abundance: few
j_gene: TRBJ2-7
d_gene: TRBD2
CDR3aa: CASSQNMGGLGYQQYF
CDR3nt: TGTGCCAGCAGCCAAAATATGGGAGGGTTGGGATACCAGCAGTACTTC

v_gene: TRBV20-1
abundance: .
j_gene: TRBJ2-7
d_gene: .
CDR3aa: CSANREVGEQYF
CDR3nt: TGCAGTGCTAACAGGGAAGTCGGGGAGCAGTACTTC

v_gene: TRBV7-3
abundance: many
j_gene: TRBJ2-5
d_gene: .
CDR3aa: CASSPSSQETQYF
CDR3nt: TGTGCCAGCAGCCCCTCGTCCCAAGAGACCCAGTACTTC

v_gene: TRBV20-1
abundance: many
j_gene: TRBJ1-1
d_gene: TRBD1
CDR3aa: CSASQGAGGTEAFF
CDR3nt: TGCAGTGCTTCGCAGGGGGCAGGGGGAACTGAAGCTTTCTTT

v_gene: TRBV12-3/TRBV12-4
abundance: .
j_gene: TRBJ2-7
d_gene: TRBD1
CDR3aa: CASSHSYHRGNYEQYF
CDR3nt: TGTGCCAGCAGTCACTCCTATCACAGGGGAAACTACGAGCAGTACTTC

v_gene: TRBV9
abundance: many
j_gene: TRBJ1-5
d_gene: .
CDR3aa: CASSDSGVSNQPQHF
CDR3nt: TGTGCCAGCAGCGACTCAGGGGTTAGCAATCAGCCCCAGCATTTT

v_gene: TRBV4-1
abundance: .
j_gene: TRBJ1-4
d_gene: TRBD1
CDR3aa: CASSQGGDSEKLFF
CDR3nt: TGCGCCAGCAGCCAAGGGGGGGACAGTGAAAAACTGTTTTTT

v_gene: TRBV7-9
abundance: many
j_gene: TRBJ1-6
d_gene: TRBD1
CDR3aa: CASSLAPGTGNSPLHF
CDR3nt: TGTGCCAGCAGCTTAGCCCCCGGGACAGGGAATTCACCCCTCCACTTT

v_gene: TRBV7-2
abundance: .
j_gene: TRBJ2-7
d_gene: TRBD2
CDR3aa: CASSLERENPYEQYF
CDR3nt: TGTGCCAGCAGCTTAGAGCGGGAAAACCCCTACGAGCAGTACTTC

v_gene: TRBV14
abundance: .
j_gene: TRBJ2-5
d_gene: TRBD1
CDR3aa: CASSQERGQNQETQYF
CDR3nt: TGTGCCAGCAGCCAAGAAAGGGGACAGAACCAAGAGACCCAGTACTTC

v_gene: TRBV9
abundance: .
j_gene: TRBJ1-3
d_gene: TRBD1
CDR3aa: CASSVGGTGYGNTIYF
CDR3nt: TGTGCCAGCAGCGTAGGGGGGACAGGGTACGGAAACACCATATATTTT

v_gene: TRBV2
abundance: .
j_gene: TRBJ2-7
d_gene: TRBD1
CDR3aa: CASSVSTGAYEQYF
CDR3nt: TGTGCCAGCAGTGTCTCGACAGGGGCCTACGAGCAGTACTTC

v_gene: TRBV29-1
abundance: many
j_gene: TRBJ1-1
d_gene: TRBD1
CDR3aa: CSVEEAGGEAFF
CDR3nt: TGCAGCGTTGAAGAGGCAGGGGGTGAAGCTTTCTTT

v_gene: TRBV7-3
abundance: .
j_gene: TRBJ2-7
d_gene: .
CDR3aa: CASSQKGGDYEQYF
CDR3nt: TGTGCCAGCAGCCAAAAAGGGGGAGACTACGAGCAGTACTTC

v_gene: TRBV29-1
abundance: many
j_gene: TRBJ1-1
d_gene: .
CDR3aa: CSVDETGYTEAFF
CDR3nt: TGCAGCGTTGATGAAACAGGGTACACTGAAGCTTTCTTT

v_gene: TRBV5-1
abundance: .
j_gene: TRBJ2-6
d_gene: .
CDR3aa: CASSLAPSGANVLTF
CDR3nt: TGCGCCAGCAGCCTGGCGCCCTCTGGGGCCAACGTCCTGACTTTC

v_gene: TRBV15
abundance: .
j_gene: TRBJ2-3
d_gene: .
CDR3aa: CATSRDVADTQYF
CDR3nt: TGTGCCACCAGCAGAGATGTAGCGGATACGCAGTATTTT

v_gene: TRBV7-2
abundance: few
j_gene: TRBJ1-1
d_gene: TRBD1
CDR3aa: CASSLVGTGVDEAFF
CDR3nt: TGTGCCAGCAGCTTAGTGGGGACAGGGGTAGATGAAGCTTTCTTT

v_gene: TRBV2
abundance: many
j_gene: TRBJ2-7
d_gene: TRBD2
CDR3aa: CASSTLAGAGEQYF
CDR3nt: TGTGCCAGCAGCACTCTAGCGGGGGCGGGCGAGCAGTACTTC

v_gene: TRBV6-1
abundance: .
j_gene: TRBJ2-7
d_gene: .
CDR3aa: CASSPWDGPSYEQYF
CDR3nt: TGTGCCAGCAGTCCCTGGGACGGGCCCTCCTACGAGCAGTACTTC

v_gene: TRBV29-1
abundance: .
j_gene: TRBJ1-6
d_gene: .
CDR3aa: CSPRGGGNSPLHF
CDR3nt: TGCAGCCCCCGGGGAGGGGGTAATTCACCCCTCCACTTT

v_gene: TRBV15
abundance: .
j_gene: TRBJ1-2
d_gene: .
CDR3aa: CATSINRDFGYTF
CDR3nt: TGTGCCACCAGCATTAACCGGGACTTCGGCTACACCTTC

v_gene: TRBV9
abundance: .
j_gene: TRBJ2-7
d_gene: .
CDR3aa: CASSPQSGTDNEQYF
CDR3nt: TGTGCCAGCAGCCCACAGAGCGGTACGGATAACGAGCAGTACTTC

v_gene: TRBV10-3
abundance: many
j_gene: TRBJ2-7
d_gene: .
CDR3aa: CAISDPFKGIEQYF
CDR3nt: TGTGCCATCAGTGACCCCTTTAAAGGGATCGAGCAGTACTTC

v_gene: TRBV6-5
abundance: few
j_gene: TRBJ1-1
d_gene: .
CDR3aa: CASCTGQLSTEAFF
CDR3nt: TGTGCCAGTTGCACGGGGCAGCTTAGCACTGAAGCTTTCTTT

v_gene: TRBV6-5
abundance: .
j_gene: TRBJ2-2
d_gene: .
CDR3aa: CASSPRLGELFF
CDR3nt: TGTGCCAGCAGCCCCAGGCTAGGGGAGCTGTTTTTT

v_gene: TRBV20-1
abundance: few
j_gene: TRBJ1-3
d_gene: .
CDR3aa: CSAQYGDAIYF
CDR3nt: TGCAGCGCCCAATACGGGGATGCCATATATTTT

v_gene: TRBV2
abundance: .
j_gene: TRBJ2-2
d_gene: TRBD1
CDR3aa: CASSVFGTGGSGELFF
CDR3nt: TGTGCCAGCAGTGTTTTCGGGACAGGGGGATCCGGGGAGCTGTTTTTT

v_gene: TRBV5-1
abundance: .
j_gene: TRBJ2-3
d_gene: .
CDR3aa: CASSLGQRSTQYF
CDR3nt: TGCGCCAGCAGCCTAGGACAGCGCAGTACGCAGTATTTT

v_gene: TRBV15
abundance: many
j_gene: TRBJ1-1
d_gene: .
CDR3aa: CATSRDLYGRAFF
CDR3nt: TGTGCCACCAGCAGAGATCTCTACGGTAGGGCTTTCTTT

v_gene: TRBV7-9
abundance: many
j_gene: TRBJ1-1
d_gene: .
CDR3aa: CASSYGVTEAFF
CDR3nt: TGTGCCAGCAGCTATGGGGTGACTGAAGCTTTCTTT

v_gene: TRBV25-1
abundance: .
j_gene: TRBJ1-2
d_gene: .
CDR3aa: CASSLQGTAQGGYTF
CDR3nt: TGTGCCAGCAGTCTACAAGGGACGGCGCAGGGCGGCTACACCTTC

v_gene: TRBV2
abundance: once
j_gene: TRBJ2-5
d_gene: .
CDR3aa: CASSAYAPGPAEETQYF
CDR3nt: TGTGCCAGCAGTGCCTACGCTCCGGGACCAGCGGAAGAGACCCAGTACTTC

v_gene: TRBV7-2
abundance: .
j_gene: TRBJ1-1
d_gene: .
CDR3aa: CASSSAATHMNTEAFF
CDR3nt: TGTGCCAGCAGCTCGGCCGCTACTCACATGAACACTGAAGCTTTCTTT

v_gene: TRBV7-9
abundance: .
j_gene: TRBJ2-6
d_gene: TRBD1
CDR3aa: CASSTTGALSGANVLTF
CDR3nt: TGTGCCAGCAGCACTACAGGGGCCCTCTCTGGGGCCAACGTCCTGACTTTC

v_gene: TRBV4-1
abundance: .
j_gene: TRBJ1-1
d_gene: .
CDR3aa: CASSQEGSAFF
CDR3nt: TGCGCCAGCAGCCAAGAAGGTTCGGCTTTCTTT